The clone carrying this T cell receptor beta chain was recorded a few times. What it binds is unknown. CD4+ and CD8+ T cells were sorted from PBMCs stained for CD3, CD4 and CD8. These data originate in a study of CD8+ T cells in alopecia areata. General study points: Scalp samples also yield sequences from resident alphabeta T cells of normal skin. Lesional scalp, notably in alopecia totalis/universalis, had clonality above that of normal scalp.

RNA, once extracted, was reverse transcribed into cDNA for use as the sequencing template. Produced via immunoSEQ multiplex PCR; TCRdb's table is partial and in-frame only. The sample includes 200,000 or so clones, 45% to 70% seen only once; the top ten take 4.9%. The CDR3 has 14 residues. Trimming removed 3 bases from V and 0 bases from J, with 6 bases in between. CDR1 and CDR2 (germline): SNHLY, FYNNEI. Sequenced material: CD8+ T cells sorted from blood. This TCR was sampled from a human donor in good health. The chain joins TRBV2 to TRBJ1-3; no firm D call. CDR3 amino acids: CASSDWYSGNTIYF. CDR3 nucleotides: TGTGCCAGCAGTGATTGGTACTCTGGAAACACCATATATTTT.